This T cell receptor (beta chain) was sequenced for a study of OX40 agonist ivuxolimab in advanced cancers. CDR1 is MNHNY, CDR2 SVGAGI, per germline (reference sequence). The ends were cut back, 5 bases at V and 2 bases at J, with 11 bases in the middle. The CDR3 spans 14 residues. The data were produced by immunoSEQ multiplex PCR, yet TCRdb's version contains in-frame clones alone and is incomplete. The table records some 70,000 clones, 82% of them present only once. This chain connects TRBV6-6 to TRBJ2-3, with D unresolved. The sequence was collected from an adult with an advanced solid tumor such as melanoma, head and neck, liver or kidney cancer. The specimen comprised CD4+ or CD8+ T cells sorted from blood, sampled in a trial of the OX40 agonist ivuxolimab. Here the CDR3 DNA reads TGTGCCAGCAGTCAGACCGTAAACACAGATACGCAGTATTTT. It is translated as CASSQTVNTDTQYF.